These 27 T cell receptor beta chains share one sample of origin, sequenced in a study of OX40 agonist ivuxolimab in advanced cancers. This table comes from immunoSEQ multiplex PCR, and its TCRdb copy is limited to in-frame clones, with some not included. The profile shows approximately 40,000 clones, 80% of them singletons. Source: CD4+ or CD8+ T cells sorted from blood, taken in a trial of the OX40 agonist ivuxolimab. Receptors were obtained from an adult with an advanced solid tumor such as melanoma, head and neck, liver or kidney cancer.

V is TRBV28 and J is TRBJ1-1, with 7 bases fitting TRBD1. Germline V gives CDR1 MDHEN, CDR2 SYDVKM. The CDR3 runs to 13 residues. The trim removed 7 bases at V and 10 bases at J, leaving 12 bases unmatched. The CDR3 nucleotides read TGTGCCAGCACCCTGGCCCAGGGGGGAGGAGCTTTCTTT. Its translation is CASTLAQGGGAFF.

V is TRBV6-6 and J is TRBJ1-6, with D tentatively TRBD1 (5 bases). Trimming took off 6 bases at V and 7 bases at J, with 10 bases between the two ends. Germline V gives CDR1 MNHNY, CDR2 SVGAGI (reference sequence). This CDR3 contains 13 residues. The CDR3 region is CASRQENNSPLHF. CDR3 in DNA: TGTGCCAGCAGACAGGAGAACAATTCACCCCTCCACTTT.

This clone was counted between two and nine times. The rearrangement links TRBV18 to TRBJ1-1; D unclear. CDR3 length: 15 residues. V lost 3 bases to trimming and J lost 1 base, with 12 bases between them. Per the germline V gene, CDR1 is KGHSH and CDR2 is LQKENI. CDR3 sequence (DNA): TGTGCCAGCTCACCTCCGGACGGGCGGAACACTGAAGCTTTCTTT. Encoded protein: CASSPPDGRNTEAFF.

J is TRBJ1-1 and V is TRBV9; D might be TRBD1 (6 bases). CDR3 size: 14 residues. The V gene lost 4 bases and the J gene lost 5 bases, with 15 bases spanning the gap. Germline loops: CDR1 SGDLS, CDR2 YYNGEE. The CDR3 loop reads CASSQGSGQTEAFF. For the CDR3, the DNA is TGTGCCAGCAGCCAGGGGAGTGGGCAAACTGAAGCTTTCTTT.

The chain recombines TRBV5-1 with TRBJ1-4; the D gene is possibly TRBD1 (5 bases). The CDR3 is made up of 16 amino acids. V shed 2 bases and J shed 4 bases, with 15 bases lying between them. Per germline, CDR1 SGHRS and CDR2 YFSETQ. CDR3 region: CASSFIEGRINEKLFF. Here the CDR3 DNA reads TGCGCCAGCAGCTTTATTGAGGGACGGATTAATGAAAAACTGTTTTTT.

The chain uses TRBV30 and TRBJ1-2; D gene uncertain. The CDR3 totals 14 residues. V was clipped by 6 bases and J by 4 bases, with 18 bases between them. Germline CDR1 reads GTSNPN; CDR2 reads SVGIG (reference sequence). The DNA of the CDR3 is TGTGCCTGTCCCTTGAGGAGCAGTGCCTATGGCTACACCTTC. Translated: CACPLRSSAYGYTF. Full variable domain (outside the CDR3, taken from reference TRBV30 and TRBJ1-2): SQTIHQWPATLVQPVGSPLSLECTVEGTSNPNLYWYRQAAGRGLQLLFYSVGIGQISSEVPQNLSASRPQDRQFILSSKKLLLSDSGFYLCACPLRSSAYGYTFGSGTRLTVV.

This clone showed up just a few times. The chain recombines TRBV7-9 with TRBJ2-7; possible D gene TRBD1, 6 bases. CDR1 and CDR2 (germline): SEHNR, FQNEAQ (reference sequence). The CDR3 totals 14 residues. The V gene lost 6 bases and the J gene lost 8 bases, with 20 bases spanning the gap. CDR3 in DNA: TGTGCCAGCAGTCCCAAACCCCAAACAGGGCAGCAGTACTTC. Its translation: CASSPKPQTGQQYF.

The CDR3 DNA is TGCGCCAGCAGCCAAGATCTAAGCGGGGGGGCGACGAGCTCCTACAATGAGCAGTTCTTC. Its translation: CASSQDLSGGATSSYNEQFF. V and J are TRBV4-3 and TRBJ2-1; 10 bases fit TRBD2. Germline V gene sequence: CDR1 LGHNA, CDR2 YSLEER. V was clipped by 0 bases and J by 0 bases; unmatched bases: 11. The CDR3 contains 20 residues.

This clone has a single count. The CDR3 loop is CASSPDRGSSNQPQHF. The CDR3 nucleotides are TGTGCCAGCTCACCAGACAGGGGTTCCTCCAATCAGCCCCAGCATTTT. V is TRBV18 and J is TRBJ1-5; 8 bases align to TRBD1. The CDR3 is 16 amino acids. Trimming cost V 2 bases and J 3 bases; bases outside gene matches: 6. The germline V gene encodes CDR1 KGHSH and CDR2 LQKENI.

The V and J genes are TRBV6-5 and TRBJ1-2; D possibly corresponds to TRBD1 (5 bases). The CDR3 is 12 amino acids. CDR1 MNHEY and CDR2 SVGAGI come from the germline V gene. V was trimmed by 4 bases and J by 8 bases, leaving 11 bases between them. This CDR3 reads CASSSGSWGYTF. The CDR3 nucleotides read TGTGCCAGCAGTTCAGGGAGTTGGGGCTACACCTTC.

As regards this clone: A read error may account for a junction end that differs from germline. The chain is built from TRBV7-7 and TRBJ2-7; 7 bases are a match to TRBD2. Germline CDR1 reads SSHAT; CDR2 reads FNYEAQ (reference sequence). The CDR3 has 14 amino acids. CDR3 region: CASSRGEGIYEQYF. The CDR3 nucleotides read TGTGCTAGCAGCCGGGGGGAGGGGATCTACGAGCAGTACTTC.

For the CDR3, the DNA is TGCGCCAGCAGCTTGGGGGGTCCAGCGACCGGGGAGCTGTTTTTT. The encoded protein is CASSLGGPATGELFF. This chain uses TRBV5-1 with TRBJ2-2; D unresolved. Trimming removed 0 bases from V and 5 bases from J, with 11 bases in between. The CDR3 sequence is 15 residues long. CDR1 is SGHRS and CDR2 is YFSETQ in the germline V gene.

The gene calls are TRBV18 and TRBJ1-5; 7 bases are shared with TRBD1. V shed 2 bases and J 5 bases; nucleotides not matched to a gene: 0. CDR1 KGHSH and CDR2 LQKENI come from the germline V gene. The CDR3 has 13 residues. As DNA, the CDR3 is TGTGCCAGCTCACCAGGGACAGATCAGCCCCAGCATTTT. Its translation: CASSPGTDQPQHF.

The V call is TRBV5-4, the J call TRBJ2-1, with TRBD2 identical over 11 bases. Looked up from germline, CDR1 is SGHNT and CDR2 is YYREEE (reference sequence). The CDR3 has 17 amino acids. The V gene end was trimmed by 4 bases and the J gene end by 0 bases; junction bases not matched to a gene: 6. In DNA form, the CDR3 reads TGTGCCAGCAGCCCCGGACTAGCGGGTTTCTCCTACAATGAGCAGTTCTTC. Its protein product is CASSPGLAGFSYNEQFF.

This clone was counted between two and nine times. The genes are TRBV7-2 and TRBJ2-3; D is uncertain. Germline CDR1 is SGHTA and CDR2 is FQGNSA. Deletions cut 1 base from V and 4 bases from J, with 12 bases between. The CDR3 spans 15 residues. The CDR3 here is CASSLDSALADTQYF. The DNA for the CDR3 is TGTGCCAGCAGCTTAGACAGCGCTCTAGCAGATACGCAGTATTTT.

This chain connects TRBV7-2 to TRBJ2-7; D is ambiguous. The V gene lost 1 base and the J gene lost 5 bases, with 9 bases spanning the gap. The length of the CDR3 is 13 residues. CDR1 is SGHTA and CDR2 is FQGNSA in the germline V gene. In DNA form, the CDR3 reads TGTGCCAGCAGCTTAGGTCTGGGCGACGAGCAGTACTTC. Amino acid sequence: CASSLGLGDEQYF.

For the CDR3, the DNA is TGTGCCAGCAGGAGGAATGACCAGCCCCAGCATTTT. Protein sequence: CASRRNDQPQHF. This chain uses TRBV6-6 with TRBJ1-5, with unresolved D. Germline loops: CDR1 MNHNY, CDR2 SVGAGI (reference sequence). Trimming removed 6 bases at V and 7 bases at J, with 10 bases between. The CDR3 is 12 amino acids.

CDR3 sequence reads: CASSPWGAQETQYF. CDR3 DNA: TGTGCCAGCAGTCCATGGGGGGCCCAAGAGACCCAGTACTTC. The chain uses TRBV27 and TRBJ2-5; D possibly uses TRBD1 or TRBD2 (6 bases each). V dropped 5 bases and J dropped 1 base, with 11 bases sitting between them. Germline V gives CDR1 MNHEY, CDR2 SMNVEV (reference sequence). CDR3 length: 14 residues.

J is TRBJ2-1 and V is TRBV7-2, with D possibly TRBD2 on 6 matching bases. Deletions cut 2 bases from V and 3 bases from J, with 11 bases between. Germline CDR1 is SGHTA and CDR2 is FQGNSA. The CDR3 is 15 residues long. CDR3 sequence reads: CASSLRRDLYNEQFF. The CDR3 DNA sequence: TGTGCCAGCAGCTTACGGCGGGACCTCTACAATGAGCAGTTCTTC. The whole variable domain, filled in from reference TRBV7-2 and TRBJ2-1, reads GAGVSQSPSNKVTEKGKDVELRCDPISGHTALYWYRQSLGQGLEFLIYFQGNSAPDKSGLPSDRFSAERTGGSVSTLTIQRTQQEDSAVYLCASSLRRDLYNEQFFGPGTRLTVL.

The CDR3 DNA reads as TGTGCCTGGGGATTGACAGGGGAACAGCCCCAGCATTTT. This encodes CAWGLTGEQPQHF. The V call is TRBV30, the J call TRBJ1-5, with 8 bases matching TRBD1. This CDR3 has 13 residues. Germline V gives CDR1 GTSNPN, CDR2 SVGIG (reference sequence). The ends lost 5 bases at V and 7 bases at J; junction bases unmatched: 7.

This clone was found once. The chain is built from TRBV10-3 and TRBJ2-7; D might be TRBD2 (7 bases). The germline gives CDR1 ENHRY, CDR2 SYGVKD. This CDR3 region has 14 residues. Deletions cut 9 bases from V and 1 base from J, with 16 bases between. CDR3: CAMSRTAGSYEQYF. The CDR3 DNA follows: TGTGCCATGTCTCGGACAGCGGGATCCTACGAGCAGTACTTC.

This sequence joins TRBV30 and TRBJ1-3; possibly TRBD1 for D (6 bases). Trimming stripped 3 bases from V and 3 bases from J, with 9 bases between. Germline CDR1 reads GTSNPN; CDR2 reads SVGIG (reference sequence). The CDR3 has 13 amino acids. The CDR3 DNA follows: TGTGCCTGGAGAGAGGGGGGTGGAAACACCATATATTTT. It is translated as CAWREGGGNTIYF.

The chain employs TRBV7-9 and TRBJ1-2; 9 bases line up with TRBD1. The CDR3 totals 17 residues. Trimming at V came to 3 bases and at J to 0 bases, leaving 8 bases not matched to a gene. Germline-derived CDR1 and CDR2 are SEHNR and FQNEAQ (reference sequence). The CDR3 DNA sequence: TGTGCCAGCAGCTTCCCCACAGGGGGCGATTCTAACTATGGCTACACCTTC. Translating gives CASSFPTGGDSNYGYTF. Filled out from reference TRBV7-9 and TRBJ1-2, the complete variable domain reads DTGVSQNPRHKITKRGQNVTFRCDPISEHNRLYWYRQTLGQGPEFLTYFQNEAQLEKSRLLSDRFSAERPKGSFSTLEIQRTEQGDSAMYLCASSFPTGGDSNYGYTFGSGTRLTVV.

The chain couples TRBV28 to TRBJ1-2, with TRBD1 matching over 7 bases. After removal of 6 bases from V and 4 bases from J, the junction contained 14 bases not matched to a gene. CDR3 size: 16 residues. Looked up from germline, CDR1 is MDHEN and CDR2 is SYDVKM. CDR3: CASRVGEGDSTYGYTF. The CDR3 DNA reads TGTGCCAGCAGAGTAGGCGAAGGGGACAGCACCTATGGCTACACCTTC.

This clone was observed a single time. The V call is TRBV10-3, the J call TRBJ1-1; no definite D call. V lost 6 bases, J lost 4 bases, and 15 bases lay in between. Germline lookup yields CDR1 ENHRY and CDR2 SYGVKD. The CDR3 is made up of 14 amino acids. The CDR3 DNA sequence: TGTGCCATCAGCCCCATATCGTTAGCCACTGAAGCTTTCTTT. Translated, it gives CAISPISLATEAFF.

The chain joins TRBV5-1 to TRBJ1-3, with 7 bases aligning to TRBD1. CDR1 SGHRS and CDR2 YFSETQ come from the germline V gene. V shed 4 bases, J shed 0 bases, and the junction held 4 bases outside the gene matches. The CDR3 extends over 15 amino acids. CDR3 amino acids: CASSPGTVSGNTIYF. The CDR3 bases are TGCGCCAGCAGCCCGGGGACAGTCTCTGGAAACACCATATATTTT.

The chain links TRBV28 to TRBJ1-2; 9 bases fit TRBD1. CDR1 and CDR2 from the germline V gene are MDHEN and SYDVKM. The CDR3 is 14 amino acids. V lost 7 bases to trimming and J lost 8 bases; unmatched junction nucleotides: 11. CDR3: CASTIDRGMYGYTF. Here the CDR3 DNA reads TGTGCCAGCACTATTGACAGGGGGATGTACGGCTACACCTTC.